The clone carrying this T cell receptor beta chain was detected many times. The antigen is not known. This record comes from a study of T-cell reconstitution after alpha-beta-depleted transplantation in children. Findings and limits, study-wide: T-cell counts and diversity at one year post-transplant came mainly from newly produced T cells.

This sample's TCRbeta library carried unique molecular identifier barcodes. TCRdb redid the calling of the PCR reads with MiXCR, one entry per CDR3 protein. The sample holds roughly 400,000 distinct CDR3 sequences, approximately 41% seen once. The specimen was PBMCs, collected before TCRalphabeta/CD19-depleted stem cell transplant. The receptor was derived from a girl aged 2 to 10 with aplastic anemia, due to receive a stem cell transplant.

In nucleotides, the CDR3 is TGTGCCAGCAGTTCAACCCGAAAGGACAGGGGACATGAGCAGTTCTTC. Amino acids: CASSSTRKDRGHEQFF. The chain uses TRBV12-3 or TRBV12-4 and TRBJ2-1; 9 bases line up with TRBD1. V lost 4 bases and J lost 8; bases outside the gene matches: 12. The CDR3 consists of 16 residues.